This T cell receptor beta chain was captured in a study of blood T cell repertoires in COVID-19. Study-level information: Donors in the United States, Italy and Spain gave samples during acute or convalescent COVID-19. PBMCs, B-cell-depleted T cells, or T cells were the source of the cDNA or gDNA that made up the material.

Germline CDR1 reads MGHRA; CDR2 reads YSYEKL. V was trimmed by 2 bases and J by 4 bases, leaving 11 bases between them. The CDR3 is 14 amino acids. Per the original data handling: Amplification with reference gene primers provided the estimates of nucleated cell counts. Repertoires were generated with immunoSEQ multiplex PCR, while TCRdb's copy carries only in-frame clones and drops some. D and trimming were read from the DNA, whereas the V and J calls and clone size are those reported in that table. The table has over 70,000 clones, about 80% seen once; the top ten hold around 27%. This clone was detected only a few times.

The sample was peripheral blood. The receptor comes from a human donor in a cohort sampled during active COVID-19. This chain links TRBV4-1 with TRBJ1-1; maybe TRBD1 (5 bases). The CDR3 sequence: CASSQSSGITEAFF. The CDR3 DNA reads as TGCGCCAGCAGCCAAAGTTCAGGGATCACTGAAGCTTTCTTT.